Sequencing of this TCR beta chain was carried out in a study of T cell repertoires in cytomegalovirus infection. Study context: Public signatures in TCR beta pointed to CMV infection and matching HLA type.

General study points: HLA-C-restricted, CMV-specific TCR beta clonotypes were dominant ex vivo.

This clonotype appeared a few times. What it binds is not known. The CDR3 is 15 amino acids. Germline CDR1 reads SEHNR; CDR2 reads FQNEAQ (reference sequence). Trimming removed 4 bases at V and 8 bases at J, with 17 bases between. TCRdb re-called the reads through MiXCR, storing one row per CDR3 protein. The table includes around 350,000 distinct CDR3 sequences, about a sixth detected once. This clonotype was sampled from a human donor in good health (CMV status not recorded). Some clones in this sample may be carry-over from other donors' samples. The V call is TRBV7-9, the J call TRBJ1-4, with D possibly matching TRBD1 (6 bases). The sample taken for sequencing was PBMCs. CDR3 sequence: CASSSIGGPDEKLFF. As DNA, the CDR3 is TGTGCCAGCAGCTCCATAGGGGGACCGGACGAAAAACTGTTTTTT.